This T cell receptor (beta chain) was recorded in a study of blood T cell repertoires in COVID-19. This table comes from immunoSEQ multiplex PCR, and its TCRdb copy is limited to in-frame clones, with some not included. The data contain over 300,000 clones, around 82% of them singletons. Trimming removed 6 bases from V and 1 base from J; junction bases left unmatched: 2. The CDR3 spans 15 residues. Germline V lookup: CDR1 MDHEN, CDR2 SYDVKM. V usage is TRBV28 and J usage is TRBJ1-6; 8 nucleotides align to TRBD1. The clonotype comes from a woman between 45 and 60 years old with acute or convalescent COVID-19. The sample was peripheral blood. CDR3 sequence: CASRTGESYNSPLHF. The CDR3 DNA sequence: TGTGCCAGCAGGACAGGGGAATCCTATAATTCACCCCTCCACTTT.